A selection of T cell receptor beta chains follows, all from one sample in a study of CD4 and CD8 cells across lung adenocarcinoma regions. TCRdb fed the PCR reads into MiXCR, producing one record per CDR3 protein. The sample has roughly 25,000 distinct CDR3 sequences; roughly half are singletons. The material sequenced was CD4+ T cells from the center of a lung tumor. These TCRs come from a male donor with lung adenocarcinoma. The CD4 and CD8 labels of this study may be unreliable. Both conserved end residues are trimmed from each CDR3. Fields, in order: V gene, CDR3 protein.

>TRBV27
ASSYSGTGRTPLH
>TRBV9
ASSPTTRNEQF
>TRBV6-1
ASSGGPGGRDQETQY
>TRBV6-1
ASSEASGTKDTQY
>TRBV10-3
ALRAGSSDTQF
>TRBV6-5
ASLGPPSEKLF
>TRBV10-1
ASSRDSSTGELY
>TRBV4-2
ASSQTQGTAEKLF
>TRBV6-1
ASSETSGGPDTQY
>TRBV6-5
ASRLQSVITEALF
>TRBV7-6
ASSLNTGELF
>TRBV6-5
ASSYSLDRVYGYT
>TRBV6-1
ARGLQSGSTEELF
>TRBV25-1
ASSEFKGGSYNEQF
>TRBV4-1
ASSITRGLTGGEQETQY
>TRBV6-1
ASSPDYGEQF
>TRBV6-1
ASRGAEGSAYT
>TRBV14
ASSQDITGPYNEQF
>TRBV6-2/TRBV6-3
ASSPGGFTQY
>TRBV27
GSSGHRAKNTQY
>TRBV6-5
ASSLLAGDPTDMQY
>TRBV6-1
ASSTLGGLAKEIQY
>TRBV6-1
ASSMNSGPGEDGYT
>TRBV6-5
ASRLQSVSPGTLF
>TRBV27
ASGSGFQSKNTQY
>TRBV7-3
ASSEGSSTDTQY
>TRBV6-5
ALSTGYRETQY
>TRBV6-5
ASSFDRAALEAF
>TRBV6-5
ASKGQPGLRWNLNIQY
>TRBV10-3
AIRAGAGEQNEEGYT
>TRBV27
ASSVKGVSATDIQY
>TRBV7-2
ASRRQSNTEAF
>TRBV6-5
SRGYGRGVEDTQY